This TCR beta chain is from a study of T-cell memory formation after mild COVID-19. General study findings and limits: SARS-CoV-2 specificity of second-wave clones peaking day 37 was unconfirmed.

TCRdb fed the 5' RACE reads into MiXCR, producing one record per CDR3 protein. The sample consists of roughly 130,000 distinct CDR3 sequences, roughly 15% of them appearing once. This clonotype has more than one count but fewer than ten. Its antigen is still unknown. The sequenced material came from PBMCs or a T cell subset sorted from them (not recorded which). The receptor's source is an adult woman who had mild COVID-19 (a few samples of this study predate the infection). Cell type and time point are not known.

CDR3 coding DNA: TGTGCCAGCAGCCAAGCGGCTAGCGGTTTGAATGAGCAGTTCTTC. It translates to CASSQAASGLNEQFF. This chain connects TRBV4-2 to TRBJ2-1, with 7 bases fitting TRBD2. This CDR3 spans 15 amino acids. J gave up 7 bases and V 1 base, and 7 bases lay outside the gene matches. Germline CDR1 is LGHNA and CDR2 is YNFKEQ.